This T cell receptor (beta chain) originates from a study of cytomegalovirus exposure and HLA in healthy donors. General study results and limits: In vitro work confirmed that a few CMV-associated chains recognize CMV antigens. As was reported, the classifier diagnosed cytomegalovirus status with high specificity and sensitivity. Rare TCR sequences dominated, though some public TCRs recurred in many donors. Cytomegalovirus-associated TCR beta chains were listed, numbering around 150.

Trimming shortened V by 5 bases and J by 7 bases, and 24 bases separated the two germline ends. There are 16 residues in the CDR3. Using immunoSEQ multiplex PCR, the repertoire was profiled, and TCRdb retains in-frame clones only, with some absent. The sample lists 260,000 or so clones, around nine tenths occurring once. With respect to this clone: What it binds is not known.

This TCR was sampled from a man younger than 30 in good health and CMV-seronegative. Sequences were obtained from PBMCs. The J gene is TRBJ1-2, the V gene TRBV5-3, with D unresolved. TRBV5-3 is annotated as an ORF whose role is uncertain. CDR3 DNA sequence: TGTGCCAGAAGACTTCCCGCGACAACCAATGTTCGTGGCTACACCTTC. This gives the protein CARRLPATTNVRGYTF.